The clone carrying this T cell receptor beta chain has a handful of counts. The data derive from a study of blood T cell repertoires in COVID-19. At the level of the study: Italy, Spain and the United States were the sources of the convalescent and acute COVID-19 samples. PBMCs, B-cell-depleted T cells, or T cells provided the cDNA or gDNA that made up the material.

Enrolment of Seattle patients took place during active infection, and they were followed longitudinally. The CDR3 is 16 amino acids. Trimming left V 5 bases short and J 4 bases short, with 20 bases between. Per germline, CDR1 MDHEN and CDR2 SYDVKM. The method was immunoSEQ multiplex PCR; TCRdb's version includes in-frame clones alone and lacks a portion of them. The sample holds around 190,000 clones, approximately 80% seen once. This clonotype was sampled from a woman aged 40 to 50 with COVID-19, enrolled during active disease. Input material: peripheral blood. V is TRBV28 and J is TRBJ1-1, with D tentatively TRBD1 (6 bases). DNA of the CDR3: TGTGCCAGCAGTGGTACGAACAGGGTAGCGGGCACTGAAGCTTTCTTT. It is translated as CASSGTNRVAGTEAFF.